The 9 T cell receptor beta chains presented below share a single source sample, sequenced in a study of CXCR3-negative and CXCR3-positive naive CD8 T cells. Study-wide results and limits: When CXCR3-positive naive cells were set against CXCR3-negative naive cells, the former had more hydrophobic TRB CDR3s.

Their antigens are not known. Preparation of TRB cDNA libraries relied on 5' RACE carrying UMI labels. TCRdb reanalyzed the 5' RACE reads and collapses them to one entry per CDR3 protein, without DNA. The table lists around 4,700 distinct CDR3 sequences, with roughly 2.5% in the top ten. The sequenced material came from naive CXCR3+ CD8+ T cells from blood. Indicated subset: CD45RO-CCR7+CD27+CD95- naive CD8+ T cells expressing CXCR3 (TNR3+). The receptors stem from a human donor in good health. Some clones in this sample may be carry-over from other donors' samples.

This chain's CDR3 is CASSLSGDEQFF. The rearrangement joins TRBV7-2 to TRBJ2-1; the D gene TCRdb calls, TRBD1, cannot be checked with no DNA. CDR3 length: 12 amino acids. Looked up from germline, CDR1 is SGHTA and CDR2 is FQGNSA.

This clonotype registers medium-sized by frequency. The chain recombines TRBV25-1 with TRBJ2-3; TCRdb's D call, TRBD2, is unchecked because there is no DNA. This CDR3 has 16 amino acids. CDR1 and CDR2 from the germline V gene are MGHDK and SYGVNS. CDR3 in amino acids: CASSEFRGLDPDTQYF.

The chain employs TRBV29-1 and TRBJ2-2; TCRdb calls TRBD2, which cannot be checked without DNA. The length of the CDR3 is 15 residues. The germline V gene has CDR1 SQVTM and CDR2 ANQGSEA. The CDR3 is CSVATSGMGTGELFF.

The V gene is TRBV14, the J gene TRBJ2-5; TCRdb lists TRBD1, though no DNA is available to test this call. CDR1 and CDR2 (germline): SGHDN, FVKESK. The CDR3 covers 15 residues. CDR3 region: CASSQGTGGVETQYF.

The genes are TRBV28 and TRBJ2-7; TCRdb's D gene call, TRBD1, goes unchecked for lack of DNA. This CDR3 has 15 amino acids. In germline, CDR1 is MDHEN, CDR2 SYDVKM. CDR3 in amino acids: CASSFGTDLSYEQYF.

The V call is TRBV4-1, the J call TRBJ1-2; TCRdb returns TRBD1, unconfirmable since there is no DNA. This CDR3 region has 16 residues. Per the germline V gene, CDR1 is MGHRA and CDR2 is YSYEKL. CDR3 loop: CASSQWGQRANYGYTF.

The rearrangement links TRBV5-1 to TRBJ2-1; the TRBD1 assignment by TCRdb is unverifiable without DNA. Germline loops: CDR1 SGHRS, CDR2 YFSETQ. CDR3 length: 16 amino acids. CDR3 protein: CASSLEGQDIYNEQFF.

This rearrangement joins TRBV7-6 to TRBJ2-3; no DNA is available, so the TRBD2 call from TCRdb remains unchecked. CDR1 and CDR2 from the germline V gene are SGHVS and FNYEAQ. The CDR3 loop spans 16 amino acids. CDR3: CASSPISGRRADTQYF.

V usage is TRBV11-3 and J usage is TRBJ1-2; the D gene TCRdb calls, TRBD1, cannot be checked with no DNA. Germline CDR1 SGHNT, CDR2 YENEEA. CDR3 length equals 16 residues. CDR3 sequence: CASSSPGQGANYGYTF. Based on the CDR3 plus reference TRBV11-3 and TRBJ1-2, the full variable domain is EAGVVQSPRYKIIEKKQPVAFWCNPISGHNTLYWYLQNLGQGPELLIRYENEEAVDDSQLPKDRFSAERLKGVDSTLKIQPAELGDSAVYLCASSSPGQGANYGYTFGSGTRLTVV.